This is a list of T cell receptor beta chains from one sample in a study of cytomegalovirus exposure and HLA in healthy donors. TCRdb's table, derived via immunoSEQ multiplex PCR, lists solely in-frame clones and lacks some. Found here are over 80,000 clones, around 82% of them singletons; the top ten hold about 4.9%. Sequencing input: PBMCs. The receptors shown here come from a man in his forties in good health and CMV-seropositive. The CDR3 runs from the conserved cysteine through the conserved F or W. The D gene is left open where the match is weak. Clone size, where shown, is once, few, many, or a class for clones that have expanded.

cdr3_aa	cdr3_nt	j_call	d_call	v_call	clone_size
CASSIIRGGASYGYTF	TGTGCCAGTAGTATCATCCGGGGAGGTGCTAGTTATGGCTACACCTTC	TRBJ1-2	.	TRBV19	.
CASSPLPASGPYEQYF	TGTGCCAGCTCACCACTTCCGGCTAGCGGACCCTACGAGCAGTACTTC	TRBJ2-7	TRBD2	TRBV18	.
CASSPQGIWAFEAFF	TGTGCCAGCAGTCCCCAGGGGATCTGGGCTTTCGAAGCTTTCTTT	TRBJ1-1	.	TRBV6-1	once
CASSQGDRNTEAFF	TGTGCCAGCAGCCAAGGAGACAGGAACACTGAAGCTTTCTTT	TRBJ1-1	.	TRBV14	.
CASSHFTGRETEAFF	TGTGCCAGCAGCCATTTTACAGGGCGGGAGACTGAAGCTTTCTTT	TRBJ1-1	.	TRBV5-4	.
CASSNRDRVDNEQFF	TGTGCCAGCAGCAACCGGGACAGGGTGGACAATGAGCAGTTCTTC	TRBJ2-1	TRBD1	TRBV11-3	.
CASSVGSGTEAFF	TGTGCCAGCAGCGTAGGGTCAGGGACTGAAGCTTTCTTT	TRBJ1-1	.	TRBV9	.
CASTLDRNEAFF	TGTGCCAGCACTCTAGACAGGAATGAAGCTTTCTTT	TRBJ1-1	.	TRBV6-1	.
CASSQDESGILHYGYTF	TGCGCCAGCAGCCAAGATGAGTCGGGGATACTCCACTATGGCTACACCTTC	TRBJ1-2	.	TRBV4-1	.
CASSVAGGGAGGEQFF	TGTGCCAGCAGCGTAGCTGGAGGGGGCGCCGGTGGTGAGCAGTTCTTC	TRBJ2-1	.	TRBV9	.
CASPPDDRESTDTQYF	TGTGCCAGTCCACCCGATGACAGGGAAAGCACAGATACGCAGTATTTT	TRBJ2-3	TRBD1	TRBV5-4	.
CASSGWDRGDYGYTF	TGCGCCAGCAGCGGATGGGACAGGGGGGACTATGGCTACACCTTC	TRBJ1-2	TRBD1	TRBV5-1	.
CASSTEGLTEAFF	TGTGCCAGCTCAACAGAGGGTCTCACTGAAGCTTTCTTT	TRBJ1-1	.	TRBV18	once
CASSLGLPSGEKLFF	TGTGCCAGCTCACTGGGCCTCCCGAGCGGTGAAAAACTGTTTTTT	TRBJ1-4	.	TRBV18	.
CASSGRGWGGYTF	TGTGCCAGCAGTGGCAGGGGATGGGGTGGCTACACCTTC	TRBJ1-2	.	TRBV28	.
CASSPGGTGGLTGELFF	TGCGCCAGCAGCCCTGGAGGGACAGGGGGACTCACCGGGGAGCTGTTTTTT	TRBJ2-2	TRBD1	TRBV5-1	.
CATSSETTGGGRYTF	TGTGCCACCAGCTCTGAGACGACAGGGGGAGGACGCTACACCTTC	TRBJ1-2	TRBD1	TRBV15	.
CASSQTSDQETQYF	TGTGCCAGCAGTCAGACTAGCGACCAAGAGACCCAGTACTTC	TRBJ2-5	TRBD2	TRBV2	once
CSALTGTGERAFF	TGCAGCGCCCTAACCGGGACAGGGGAGAGGGCTTTCTTT	TRBJ1-1	TRBD1	TRBV29-1	few
CASSLGMRASEQYF	TGTGCCAGCAGCTTAGGAATGAGGGCCTCCGAGCAGTACTTC	TRBJ2-7	.	TRBV7-2	.
CASSVATGSTEAFF	TGTGCCAGCAGCGTAGCGACAGGGAGCACTGAAGCTTTCTTT	TRBJ1-1	TRBD1	TRBV9	.
CASSRQGRMNTEAFF	TGTGCCAGCAGTCGACAGGGAAGAATGAACACTGAAGCTTTCTTT	TRBJ1-1	TRBD1	TRBV13	.
CASSQQEATYQPQHF	TGCGCCAGCAGCCAACAGGAGGCAACTTATCAGCCCCAGCATTTT	TRBJ1-5	.	TRBV4-1	.
CAGTSGGPPSTDTQYF	TGTGCCGGGACTAGCGGGGGGCCCCCAAGCACAGATACGCAGTATTTT	TRBJ2-3	TRBD2	TRBV2	.
CASSLDLGGAGGYTF	TGTGCCAGCAGCTTAGATCTGGGGGGGGCGGGTGGCTACACCTTC	TRBJ1-2	.	TRBV11-2	.
CSVGHGTNYEQYF	TGCAGCGTTGGACACGGCACGAACTACGAGCAGTACTTC	TRBJ2-7	.	TRBV29-1	.
CASRVTRVAVGEQFF	TGTGCCAGCAGAGTCACTAGAGTAGCTGTTGGTGAGCAGTTCTTC	TRBJ2-1	.	TRBV2	.
CASSWGEQLGTDTQYF	TGCGCCAGCAGCTGGGGGGAGCAGCTAGGCACAGATACGCAGTATTTT	TRBJ2-3	.	TRBV5-1	.
CASSPGQGHNEQFF	TGTGCCAGCAGTCCGGGACAGGGACACAATGAGCAGTTCTTC	TRBJ2-1	TRBD1	TRBV5-4	.
CASSQEGQLSYEQYF	TGCGCCAGCAGCCAAGAGGGACAACTCTCCTACGAGCAGTACTTC	TRBJ2-7	.	TRBV4-3	few
CASSQDHGGETQYF	TGTGCCAGCAGCCAAGATCACGGGGGAGAGACCCAGTACTTC	TRBJ2-5	.	TRBV14	.
CAWSWGHSNQPQHF	TGTGCCTGGAGTTGGGGCCATAGCAATCAGCCCCAGCATTTT	TRBJ1-5	.	TRBV30	.
CASSSTPYEQYF	TGTGCCAGCAGCTCGACACCTTACGAGCAGTACTTC	TRBJ2-7	.	TRBV7-9	once
CSGCAADSYEQYF	TGCAGCGGTTGTGCGGCCGACTCCTACGAGCAGTACTTC	TRBJ2-7	.	TRBV29-1	.
CASRFSLDYGYTF	TGCGCCAGCAGGTTCTCCTTAGACTATGGCTACACCTTC	TRBJ1-2	.	TRBV10-2	.
CASSDTGKVRAFF	TGTGCCAGCAGTGATACAGGGAAAGTGCGTGCTTTCTTT	TRBJ1-1	.	TRBV2	.
CASSQDSETQYF	TGTGCCAGCAGCCAGGATTCGGAGACCCAGTACTTC	TRBJ2-5	.	TRBV2	once
CAISEDSLNRFHSTDTQYF	TGTGCCATCAGTGAAGACAGTCTAAATCGTTTTCATAGCACAGATACGCAGTATTTT	TRBJ2-3	.	TRBV10-3	.
CATSIAPTSRRSEQYF	TGTGCCACTTCAATAGCCCCGACTAGTAGGCGCTCCGAGCAGTACTTC	TRBJ2-7	.	TRBV19	.
CASSYLGTGVGTQYF	TGTGCCAGCAGTTATCTGGGGACAGGGGTGGGGACCCAGTACTTC	TRBJ2-5	TRBD1	TRBV27	once
CASSWTSGDQPQHF	TGTGCCAGCAGTTGGACCTCAGGGGATCAGCCCCAGCATTTT	TRBJ1-5	.	TRBV6-5	.
CAWSSQGDTQYF	TGTGCCTGGAGCAGCCAGGGGGATACGCAGTATTTT	TRBJ2-3	.	TRBV30	.
CATSALVSDNEQFF	TGTGCCACCTCAGCCCTAGTTTCGGACAATGAGCAGTTCTTC	TRBJ2-1	.	TRBV15	.
CASSFRETQYF	TGTGCCAGCAGCTTTAGAGAGACCCAGTACTTC	TRBJ2-5	.	TRBV5-6	.
CASSQEQAGRTEAFF	TGCGCCAGCAGCCAAGAACAGGCGGGGAGGACTGAAGCTTTCTTT	TRBJ1-1	.	TRBV4-1	.
CASSSPPYNEQFF	TGTGCCAGCAGTTCCCCTCCTTACAATGAGCAGTTCTTC	TRBJ2-1	.	TRBV27	once
CASSVPIAGEDTQYF	TGTGCCAGCAGCGTCCCAATAGCGGGAGAAGATACGCAGTATTTT	TRBJ2-3	TRBD2	TRBV7-9	.
CASSPRQGATLTEAFF	TGTGCCAGCAGCCCGCGACAGGGGGCTACGTTGACTGAAGCTTTCTTT	TRBJ1-1	TRBD1	TRBV7-2	.
CASSRTGQANTEAFF	TGCGCCAGCAGTCGGACGGGACAGGCGAACACTGAAGCTTTCTTT	TRBJ1-1	TRBD1	TRBV5-1	.
CASSETVNTEAFF	TGTGCCAGCAGTGAAACGGTGAACACTGAAGCTTTCTTT	TRBJ1-1	.	TRBV25-1	.
CATSRGFYAGGPGEQFF	TGTGCCACCAGCAGGGGCTTTTATGCGGGGGGGCCGGGTGAGCAGTTCTTC	TRBJ2-1	TRBD2	TRBV15	.
CASSRVVAGVRVNEQFF	TGTGCCAGCAGCCGAGTTGTCGCGGGGGTCCGCGTTAATGAGCAGTTCTTC	TRBJ2-1	TRBD2	TRBV9	once
CASITPRETSGAFF	TGTGCCAGCATCACCCCCCGGGAAACCAGTGGAGCTTTCTTT	TRBJ1-1	.	TRBV28	.
CSVFGAGNTIYF	TGCAGCGTTTTCGGGGCTGGAAACACCATATATTTT	TRBJ1-3	.	TRBV29-1	.